This TCR beta chain was found in a study of blood T cell repertoires in COVID-19. The overall study: Some COVID-19 samples were acute and others convalescent; all came from the United States, Italy and Spain.

Libraries were prepared by immunoSEQ multiplex PCR; TCRdb keeps only in-frame clonotypes and omits some of them. The sample holds around 290,000 clones, around 89% seen once. The CDR3 loop spans 15 amino acids. Germline V lookup: CDR1 SGHAT, CDR2 FQNNGV. Deletions cut 4 bases from V and 0 bases from J, with 7 bases between. The clonotype comes from a man in his forties or fifties with acute or convalescent COVID-19. V usage is TRBV11-2 and J usage is TRBJ2-6; a weak D match, TRBD1 (5 bases). The source material was peripheral blood. The CDR3 DNA sequence: TGTGCCAGCAGCTCAGACAGCTCTGGGGCCAACGTCCTGACTTTC. Translated: CASSSDSSGANVLTF.